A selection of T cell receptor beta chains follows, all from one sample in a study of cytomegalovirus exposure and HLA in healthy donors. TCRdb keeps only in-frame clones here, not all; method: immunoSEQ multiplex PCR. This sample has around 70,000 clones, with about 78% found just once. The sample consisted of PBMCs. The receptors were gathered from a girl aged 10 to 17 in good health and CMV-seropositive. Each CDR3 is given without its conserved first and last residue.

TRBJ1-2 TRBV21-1 ASSKGPDDSLCGGYT
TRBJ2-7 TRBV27 ASSLMRSYEQY
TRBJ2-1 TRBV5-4 ASSPLRTSQTSYNEQF
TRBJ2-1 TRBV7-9 ASSLDRVRKEQF
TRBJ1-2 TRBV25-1 ASSGDGLPNYGYT
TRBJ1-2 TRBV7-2 ASSLGGRARGYT
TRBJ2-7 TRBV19 ASSKGDEQY
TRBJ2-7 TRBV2 ASSEIKGTGLDEQY
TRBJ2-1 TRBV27 ASSLLQGGEQF
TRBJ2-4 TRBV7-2 ASSLDGGRKNIQY
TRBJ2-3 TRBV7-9 ASSWTFGTSGGVDTQY
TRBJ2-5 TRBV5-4 ASSLGPTGEETQY
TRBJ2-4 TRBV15 ATSRASGGNIQY
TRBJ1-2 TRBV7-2 ASTRVSNNYGYT
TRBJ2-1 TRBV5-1 ASSSRHVSEQF
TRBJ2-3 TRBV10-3 AIGEQRGDTQY
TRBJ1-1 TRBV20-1 SARGGTEAF
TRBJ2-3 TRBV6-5 ASSRGRGSTDTQY
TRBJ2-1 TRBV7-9 ASSFAVYNEQF
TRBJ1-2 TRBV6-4 ASRDTYGYT
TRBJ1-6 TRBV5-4 ASSLDPGQVFRNSPLH
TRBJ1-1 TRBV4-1 ASSQGGLGRNRPGWTEAF
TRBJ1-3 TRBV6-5 ASSYRGSYPGNTIY
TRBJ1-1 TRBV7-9 ASSSPGQWPVNTEAF
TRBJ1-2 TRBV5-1 ASSPLRLGQTNYGYT
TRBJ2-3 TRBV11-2 ASSLRGGEPDTQY
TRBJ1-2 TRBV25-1 ASYSPGLYGYT
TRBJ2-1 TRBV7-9 ASSSRRDSYNEQF
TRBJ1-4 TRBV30 AWSRRKRLGKLF
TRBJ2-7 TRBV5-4 ASSLKGEAYEQY
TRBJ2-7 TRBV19 ASSTAGHRYEQY
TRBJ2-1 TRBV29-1 SVESSGMPSSYNEQF
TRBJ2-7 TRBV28 ASSLVGHPYEQY
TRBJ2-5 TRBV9 ASSKTSQATQY
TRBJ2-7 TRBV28 ASSLVRRGAYEQY
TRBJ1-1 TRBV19 ASIPRQGGSSGAF
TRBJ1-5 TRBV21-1 ASSTRQDLSQH
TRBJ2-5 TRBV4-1 ASSQGWGVQETQY
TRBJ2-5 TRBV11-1 ASSWPGQGQETQY
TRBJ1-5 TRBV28 ASSLTTPTPREPQH
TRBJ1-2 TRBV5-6 ASRYTGYNYGYT
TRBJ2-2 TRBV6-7 ASTTQGATGELF
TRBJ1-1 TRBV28 ASRQVTNEAF
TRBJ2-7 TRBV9 ASSVSGTGVGEQY
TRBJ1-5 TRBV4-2 ASSPGGNQPQH
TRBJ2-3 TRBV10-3 AISGTSPPADTQY
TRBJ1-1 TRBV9 ASSAGTAHTEAF
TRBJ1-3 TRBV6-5 ASSTGFGGNTIY
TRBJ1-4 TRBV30 AWRATSGVGEKLF
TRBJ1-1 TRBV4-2 ASSLPNTGNTEAF
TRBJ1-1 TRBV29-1 SGLWNTEAF
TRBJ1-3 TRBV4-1 ASSHPGAGNTIY
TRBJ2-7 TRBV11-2 ASSPGYEQY
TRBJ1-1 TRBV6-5 ASLGNTEAF